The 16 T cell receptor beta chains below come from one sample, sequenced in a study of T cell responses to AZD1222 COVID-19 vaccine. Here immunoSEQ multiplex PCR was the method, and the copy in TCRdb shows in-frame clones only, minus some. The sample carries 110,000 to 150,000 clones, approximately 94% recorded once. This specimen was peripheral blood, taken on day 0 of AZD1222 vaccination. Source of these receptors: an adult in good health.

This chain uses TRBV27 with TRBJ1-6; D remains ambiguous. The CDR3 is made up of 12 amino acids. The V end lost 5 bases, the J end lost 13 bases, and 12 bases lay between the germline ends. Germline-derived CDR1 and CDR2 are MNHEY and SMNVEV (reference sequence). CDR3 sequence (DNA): TGTGCCAGCAGTCAGGCAACGTCTCCCCTCCACTTT. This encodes CASSQATSPLHF.

The DNA for the CDR3 is TGTGCCAGCAGCTTAGGGGTAGGCGTCAATCAGCCCCAGCATTTT. It yields the protein CASSLGVGVNQPQHF. V is TRBV7-9 and J is TRBJ1-5; no clear D. This CDR3 has 15 amino acids. Trimming took 1 base from V and 3 from J, leaving 10 bases between them. Per germline, CDR1 SEHNR and CDR2 FQNEAQ (reference sequence).

The CDR3 sequence: CATSDSGINEKLFF. For the CDR3, the DNA is TGTGCCACCAGTGATTCAGGAATTAATGAAAAACTGTTTTTT. The V and J genes are TRBV24-1 and TRBJ1-4; D remains ambiguous. The CDR3 is made up of 14 amino acids. V was trimmed by 2 bases and J by 4 bases, leaving 7 bases between them. CDR1 and CDR2 (germline): KGHDR, SFDVKD.

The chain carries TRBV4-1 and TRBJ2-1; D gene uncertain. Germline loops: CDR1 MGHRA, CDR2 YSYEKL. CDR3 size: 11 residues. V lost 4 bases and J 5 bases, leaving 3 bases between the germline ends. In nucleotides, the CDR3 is TGCGCCAGCAGCCGTAACAATGAGCAGTTCTTC. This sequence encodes CASSRNNEQFF.

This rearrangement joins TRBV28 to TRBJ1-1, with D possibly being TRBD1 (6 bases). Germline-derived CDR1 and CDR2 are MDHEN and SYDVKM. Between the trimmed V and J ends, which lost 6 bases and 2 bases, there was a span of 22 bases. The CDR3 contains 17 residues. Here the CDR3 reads CASSFSTAGDHNTEAFF. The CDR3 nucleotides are TGTGCCAGCAGCTTCTCAACGGCAGGGGACCATAACACTGAAGCTTTCTTT. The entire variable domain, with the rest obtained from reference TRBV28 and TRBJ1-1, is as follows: DVKVTQSSRYLVKRTGEKVFLECVQDMDHENMFWYRQDPGLGLRLIYFSYDVKMKEKGDIPEGYSVSREKKERFSLILESASTNQTSMYLCASSFSTAGDHNTEAFFGQGTRLTVV.

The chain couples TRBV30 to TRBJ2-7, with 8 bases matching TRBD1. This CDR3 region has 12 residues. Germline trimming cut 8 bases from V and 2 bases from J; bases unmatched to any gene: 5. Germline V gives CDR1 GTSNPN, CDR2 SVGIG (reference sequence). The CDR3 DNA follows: TGTGCCATGGACAGGGATGCCTACGAGCAGTACTTC. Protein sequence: CAMDRDAYEQYF.

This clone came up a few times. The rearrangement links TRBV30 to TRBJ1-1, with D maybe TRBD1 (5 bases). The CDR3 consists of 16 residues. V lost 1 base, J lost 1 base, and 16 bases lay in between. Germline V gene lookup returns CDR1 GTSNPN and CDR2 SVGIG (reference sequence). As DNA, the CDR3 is TGTGCCTGGAGTGGCGTACCGGGACGGGGGAACACTGAAGCTTTCTTT. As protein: CAWSGVPGRGNTEAFF.

The DNA of the CDR3 is TGTGCCAGGGGTACAGCGGCCGGCTACGAGCAGTACTTC. Protein: CARGTAAGYEQYF. V and J are TRBV11-3 and TRBJ2-7, with D perhaps TRBD2 (5 bases). The CDR3 spans 13 residues. V lost 9 bases, J lost 3 bases, and 15 bases lay in between. Germline CDR1 is SGHNT and CDR2 is YENEEA.

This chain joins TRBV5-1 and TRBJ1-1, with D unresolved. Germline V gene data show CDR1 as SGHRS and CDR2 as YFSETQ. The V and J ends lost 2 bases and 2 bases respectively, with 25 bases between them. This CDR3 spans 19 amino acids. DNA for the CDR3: TGCGCCAGCAGCTTATCCGGAAGGGCCCTTTTCTCCTCTAACACTGAAGCTTTCTTT. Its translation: CASSLSGRALFSSNTEAFF.

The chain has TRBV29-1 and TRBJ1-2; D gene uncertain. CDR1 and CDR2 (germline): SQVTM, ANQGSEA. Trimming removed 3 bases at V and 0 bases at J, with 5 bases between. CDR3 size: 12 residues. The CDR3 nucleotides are TGCAGCGTTGACAGTGCTAACTATGGCTACACCTTC. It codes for CSVDSANYGYTF.

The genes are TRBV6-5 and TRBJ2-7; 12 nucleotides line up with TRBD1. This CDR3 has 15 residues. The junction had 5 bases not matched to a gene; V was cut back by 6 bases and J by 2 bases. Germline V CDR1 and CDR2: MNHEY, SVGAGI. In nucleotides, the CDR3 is TGTGCCAGCAGGTCGGGACAGGGGGCGACCTACGAGCAGTACTTC. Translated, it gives CASRSGQGATYEQYF.

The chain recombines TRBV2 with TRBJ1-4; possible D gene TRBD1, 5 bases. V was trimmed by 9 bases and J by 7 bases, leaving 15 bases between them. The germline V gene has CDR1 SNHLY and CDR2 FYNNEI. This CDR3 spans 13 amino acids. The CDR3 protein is CASSGYRGEKLFF. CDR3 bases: TGTGCCAGTTCAGGGTACCGGGGTGAAAAACTGTTTTTT.

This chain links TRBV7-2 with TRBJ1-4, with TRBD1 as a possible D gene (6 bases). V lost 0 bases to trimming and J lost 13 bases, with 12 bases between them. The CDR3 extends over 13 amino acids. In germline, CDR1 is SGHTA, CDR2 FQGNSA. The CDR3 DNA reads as TGTGCCAGCAGCTTAGCGACCGCGACAGGACTGTTTTTT. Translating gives CASSLATATGLFF.

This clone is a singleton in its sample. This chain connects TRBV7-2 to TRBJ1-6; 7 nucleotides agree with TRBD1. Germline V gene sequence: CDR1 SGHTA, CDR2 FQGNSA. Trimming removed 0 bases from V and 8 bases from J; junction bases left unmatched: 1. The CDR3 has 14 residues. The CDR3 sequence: CASSLATGHSPLHF. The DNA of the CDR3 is TGTGCCAGCAGCTTAGCGACAGGGCATTCACCCCTCCACTTT.

This chain's CDR3 is CASSTYRGGANNEQFF. CDR3 in DNA: TGTGCCAGCAGTACCTACCGTGGCGGGGCTAACAATGAGCAGTTCTTC. This rearrangement joins TRBV27 to TRBJ2-1, with D perhaps matching TRBD2 (6 bases). V was trimmed by 5 bases and J by 5 bases, leaving 19 bases between them. The CDR3 sequence is 16 residues long. CDR1 is MNHEY, CDR2 SMNVEV, per germline (reference sequence).

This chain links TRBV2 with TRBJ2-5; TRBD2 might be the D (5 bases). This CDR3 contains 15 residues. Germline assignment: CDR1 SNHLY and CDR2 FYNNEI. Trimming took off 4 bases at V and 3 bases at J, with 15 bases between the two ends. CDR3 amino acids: CASSGGRMTKETQYF. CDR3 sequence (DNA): TGTGCCAGCAGTGGTGGGCGGATGACTAAAGAGACCCAGTACTTC.